This is a list of T cell receptor beta chains from one sample in a study of cytomegalovirus exposure and HLA in healthy donors. Sequencing used immunoSEQ multiplex PCR; TCRdb keeps in-frame clones, though not all of them. The repertoire consists of 200,000 to 250,000 clones, with approximately 80% occurring once and the leading ten covering 1.1% to 1.5%. The specimen sequenced was PBMCs. The receptors shown here come from a girl under 18 in good health and CMV-seronegative. Both conserved end residues are part of each CDR3. A D gene is named only where the DNA matches it firmly. Part of the rows lack a size; the others show once, few, many or a class for expanded clones.

V gene	D gene	clone size	J gene	CDR3 protein	CDR3 DNA
TRBV7-9	.	once	TRBJ1-6	CASSLSRQFASPLHF	TGTGCCAGCAGCTTATCCCGACAGTTCGCGTCACCCCTCCACTTT
TRBV30	.	.	TRBJ1-3	CAWSSTGSGNTIYF	TGTGCCTGGAGTTCAACAGGTAGTGGAAACACCATATATTTT
TRBV10-2	TRBD2	.	TRBJ2-1	CASRRTSGSRSNEQFF	TGCGCCAGCAGAAGGACTAGCGGGAGTAGGTCCAATGAGCAGTTCTTC
TRBV15	.	.	TRBJ1-1	CATTGRPNTEAFF	TGTGCCACCACTGGGAGACCGAACACTGAAGCTTTCTTT
TRBV9	.	.	TRBJ1-2	CASSVVGIYGYTF	TGTGCCAGCAGCGTAGTCGGTATCTATGGCTACACCTTC
TRBV4-3	TRBD2	.	TRBJ2-1	CASSRKTSGGYNEQFF	TGCGCCAGCAGCCGGAAGACTAGCGGGGGTTACAATGAGCAGTTCTTC
TRBV30	.	.	TRBJ1-1	CAWSPGLGAFF	TGTGCCTGGAGTCCGGGGTTGGGAGCTTTCTTT
TRBV6-5	TRBD1	.	TRBJ2-5	CASSYDRGRETQYF	TGTGCCAGCAGTTACGACAGGGGCCGGGAGACCCAGTACTTC
TRBV28	TRBD1	.	TRBJ1-1	CASSSPATGGKNTEAFF	TGTGCCAGCAGTTCCCCCGCGACAGGGGGCAAGAACACTGAAGCTTTCTTT
TRBV6-1	.	.	TRBJ2-1	CASSEAPSFNEQFF	TGTGCCAGCAGTGAAGCTCCCAGTTTCAATGAGCAGTTCTTC
TRBV4-1	.	few	TRBJ2-6	CASSQYSSGANVLTF	TGCGCCAGCAGCCAATACAGCTCTGGGGCCAACGTCCTGACTTTC
TRBV9	.	.	TRBJ2-1	CASSVGGSFYNEQFF	TGTGCCAGCAGCGTAGGAGGGTCCTTCTACAATGAGCAGTTCTTC
TRBV6-5	TRBD1	few	TRBJ1-2	CASSYVGQGRNGYTF	TGTGCCAGCAGTTACGTTGGACAGGGCCGAAATGGCTACACCTTC
TRBV4-3	TRBD2	.	TRBJ2-7	CASSQGYQRGTFYEQYF	TGCGCCAGCAGCCAAGGTTATCAGCGGGGGACCTTCTACGAGCAGTACTTC
TRBV7-9	.	.	TRBJ1-2	CASSQGLLHFGYTF	TGTGCCAGCAGCCAGGGGCTTCTCCATTTCGGCTACACCTTC
TRBV15	.	.	TRBJ2-3	CATSRGGDTQYF	TGTGCCACCAGCAGAGGAGGGGATACGCAGTATTTT
TRBV6-1	TRBD1	.	TRBJ1-5	CASSERTRSGQGGIGQPQHF	TGTGCCAGCAGTGAACGAACCAGATCCGGACAGGGGGGGATCGGTCAGCCCCAGCATTTT
TRBV4-2	TRBD2	.	TRBJ2-7	CASSQIGGGPIGEQYF	TGTGCCAGCAGCCAAATAGGCGGGGGGCCGATCGGCGAGCAGTACTTC
TRBV6-6	TRBD2	.	TRBJ2-7	CASSAGRRYEQYF	TGTGCCAGCAGTGCCGGGAGGAGGTACGAGCAGTACTTC
TRBV11-2	.	once	TRBJ2-7	CASSFRWETYEQYF	TGTGCCAGCAGCTTTCGGTGGGAGACCTACGAGCAGTACTTC
TRBV7-9	TRBD1	.	TRBJ2-5	CASSLGTGGSSQETQYF	TGTGCCAGCAGCTTAGGGACAGGGGGGTCATCCCAAGAGACCCAGTACTTC
TRBV19	.	.	TRBJ1-5	CASSPTTGSIQPQHF	TGTGCCAGTAGTCCGACAACAGGCTCTATTCAGCCCCAGCATTTT
TRBV5-1	.	.	TRBJ1-4	CASSLGRVPNEKLFF	TGCGCCAGCAGCTTGGGCAGGGTACCTAATGAAAAACTGTTTTTT
TRBV18	.	few	TRBJ2-3	CASSRNTGNTDTQYF	TGTGCCAGCTCAAGAAATACGGGGAACACAGATACGCAGTATTTT
TRBV4-2	.	.	TRBJ2-3	CASSQDRGTDTQYF	TGTGCCAGCAGCCAAGATAGAGGCACAGATACGCAGTATTTT
TRBV27	TRBD2	.	TRBJ2-7	CASSPNRGRRTSGSTYEQYF	TGTGCCAGCAGTCCCAACAGGGGCAGGCGGACTAGCGGGAGTACCTACGAGCAGTACTTC
TRBV7-9	.	few	TRBJ1-1	CASSLVTWERRAFF	TGTGCCAGCAGCTTAGTTACCTGGGAACGGAGGGCTTTCTTT
TRBV10-3	TRBD1	.	TRBJ2-7	CAIRGTGFYEQYF	TGTGCCATCAGGGGGACAGGGTTCTACGAGCAGTACTTC
TRBV4-1	.	.	TRBJ2-5	CASSQDLPLQETQYF	TGCGCCAGCAGCCAAGATCTTCCTTTGCAAGAGACCCAGTACTTC
TRBV7-2	TRBD1	.	TRBJ1-6	CASSFFKGANSPLHF	TGTGCCAGCAGCTTTTTCAAGGGGGCTAATTCACCCCTCCACTTT
TRBV2	.	once	TRBJ2-3	CASRATDTQYF	TGTGCCAGCAGAGCCACAGATACGCAGTATTTT